The 30 T cell receptor beta chains reported below all come from one sample, sequenced in a study of T cell responses to AZD1222 COVID-19 vaccine. The protocol was immunoSEQ multiplex PCR, while the TCRdb copy is restricted to in-frame clones and leaves out a portion. Among around 180,000 clones listed, roughly 94% were seen once. Here the sequenced sample was peripheral blood, taken 28 days after the second AZD1222 dose. Every receptor here comes from an adult who received the AZD1222 COVID-19 vaccine.

The J gene is TRBJ2-3, the V gene TRBV7-9, with 8 positions matching TRBD2. This CDR3 spans 16 amino acids. V lost 5 bases and J lost 2; bases outside the gene matches: 9. Germline V lookup: CDR1 SEHNR, CDR2 FQNEAQ (reference sequence). This CDR3 reads CASSDPSGGNTDTQYF. The CDR3 DNA reads as TGTGCCAGCAGCGACCCGAGCGGGGGAAACACAGATACGCAGTATTTT.

V is TRBV7-8 and J is TRBJ1-2; the D gene is possibly TRBD1 (6 bases). Trimming took 4 bases from V and 2 from J, leaving 23 bases between them. There are 18 residues in the CDR3. CDR1 is SGHVS and CDR2 is FQNEAQ in the germline V gene. The CDR3 protein is CASSSRTEGFWINYGYTF. The DNA of the CDR3 is TGTGCCAGCAGCTCCAGGACAGAAGGTTTCTGGATAAACTATGGCTACACCTTC.

This chain joins TRBV27 and TRBJ2-2, with D hard to call. Trimming removed 8 bases at V and 6 bases at J, with 19 bases between. Germline V gene sequence: CDR1 MNHEY, CDR2 SMNVEV (reference sequence). The CDR3 length is 15 residues. In DNA form, the CDR3 reads TGTGCCAGCGGCATGTGGGCCTCGGGCCCCGGGGAGCTGTTTTTT. The encoded protein is CASGMWASGPGELFF.

This rearrangement joins TRBV19 to TRBJ1-2, with D tentatively TRBD1 (5 bases). This CDR3 is 14 amino acids long. From germline, CDR1 is LNHDA and CDR2 SQIVND (reference sequence). V was trimmed by 2 bases and J by 7 bases, leaving 14 bases between them. CDR3 bases: TGTGCCAGTAGTATACGGGCAGGGAGTGGTGGCTACACCTTC. This codes for CASSIRAGSGGYTF.

The chain carries TRBV30 and TRBJ1-4; perhaps TRBD1 as D (6 bases). Germline V gene sequence: CDR1 GTSNPN, CDR2 SVGIG (reference sequence). The ends were cut back, 1 base at V and 7 bases at J, with 13 bases in the middle. This CDR3 is built from 14 residues. CDR3 nucleotide sequence: TGTGCCTGGAGTGGAAGGACAGTGGGTGAAAAACTGTTTTTT. Encoded protein: CAWSGRTVGEKLFF.

V and J are TRBV18 and TRBJ1-3; 8 bases fit TRBD1. The CDR3 extends over 15 amino acids. J was trimmed by 1 base and V by 5 bases; bases with no gene match: 4. CDR1 is KGHSH, CDR2 LQKENI, per germline. CDR3 loop: CASSTDRVSGNTIYF. The CDR3 nucleotides are TGTGCCAGCTCAACGGACAGGGTTTCTGGAAACACCATATATTTT. Filled out from reference TRBV18 and TRBJ1-3, the complete variable domain reads NAGVMQNPRHLVRRRGQEARLRCSPMKGHSHVYWYRQLPEEGLKFMVYLQKENIIDESGMPKERFSAEFPKEGPSILRIQQVVRGDSAAYFCASSTDRVSGNTIYFGEGSWLTVV.

This chain joins TRBV5-6 and TRBJ1-1; D call uncertain. Trimming cost V 2 bases and J 3 bases, with 14 bases left between them. CDR3 length equals 15 residues. Germline assignment: CDR1 SGHDT and CDR2 YYEEEE. The CDR3 DNA sequence: TGTGCCAGCAGCTTTTTGGCGGGCTTGGACACTGAAGCTTTCTTT. As protein: CASSFLAGLDTEAFF.

The chain has TRBV2 and TRBJ2-5; 7 bases align to TRBD2. CDR3 length: 16 amino acids. V shed 6 bases, J shed 0 bases, and the junction held 10 bases outside the gene matches. CDR1 and CDR2 from the germline V gene are SNHLY and FYNNEI. CDR3 nucleotide sequence: TGTGCCAGCAGGGTTTCGGGAGGCCTGGACCAAGAGACCCAGTACTTC. It translates to CASRVSGGLDQETQYF. Full variable domain (remainder filled in from reference TRBV2 and TRBJ2-5): EPEVTQTPSHQVTQMGQEVILRCVPISNHLYFYWYRQILGQKVEFLVSFYNNEISEKSEIFDDQFSVERPDGSNFTLKIRSTKLEDSAMYFCASRVSGGLDQETQYFGPGTRLLVL.

The CDR3 here is CASSLAKDRIQYF. CDR3 sequence (DNA): TGTGCCAGCAGCTTAGCGAAAGACAGGATTCAGTACTTC. The rearrangement links TRBV7-9 to TRBJ2-4; D perhaps matches TRBD1 (6 bases). Trimming took off 0 bases at V and 10 bases at J, with 10 bases between the two ends. CDR3 length equals 13 residues. Per germline, CDR1 SEHNR and CDR2 FQNEAQ (reference sequence).

In its sample, this clone was seen once. The chain is built from TRBV4-1 and TRBJ1-5; D is unresolved. Trimming pared 0 bases from V and 4 bases from J, leaving 4 bases between. CDR1 is MGHRA, CDR2 YSYEKL, per germline. The CDR3 totals 13 residues. CDR3 nucleotides: TGCGCCAGCAGCCAAGAACGGAATCAGCCCCAGCATTTT. It codes for CASSQERNQPQHF.

The V call is TRBV5-4, the J call TRBJ2-1; possible D gene TRBD2, 6 bases. V lost 7 bases to trimming and J lost 5 bases, with 13 bases between them. Per germline, CDR1 SGHNT and CDR2 YYREEE (reference sequence). The CDR3 sequence is 13 residues long. This chain's CDR3 is CASRSGVHNEQFF. CDR3 bases: TGTGCCAGCCGCTCGGGGGTCCACAATGAGCAGTTCTTC.

The count of this clone is one. The CDR3: CASSIDRDNTEAFF. CDR3 DNA sequence: TGTGCCAGTAGTATCGACAGAGACAACACTGAAGCTTTCTTT. The rearrangement joins TRBV19 to TRBJ1-1; D possibly corresponds to TRBD1 (5 bases). Trimming shortened V by 3 bases and J by 2 bases, and 10 bases separated the two germline ends. Germline loops: CDR1 LNHDA, CDR2 SQIVND (reference sequence). This CDR3 contains 14 residues.

The V gene is TRBV4-1, the J gene TRBJ1-1, with 12 bases lining up with TRBD1. Germline V gene data show CDR1 as MGHRA and CDR2 as YSYEKL. This CDR3 is built from 17 residues. Unmatched junction bases numbered 9, after V lost 4 bases and J lost 3 bases. CDR3 coding DNA: TGCGCCAGCAGCCGGGGACAGGGGGCGAATGGGGACACTGAAGCTTTCTTT. This translates into CASSRGQGANGDTEAFF.

This chain uses TRBV6-4 with TRBJ2-3; maybe TRBD2 (6 bases). Trimming cost V 3 bases and J 4 bases, with 14 bases left between them. Germline lookup yields CDR1 MRHNA and CDR2 SNTAGT. The CDR3 has 15 amino acids. This chain's CDR3 is CASSDRPSAADTQYF. CDR3 coding DNA: TGTGCCAGCAGTGATAGGCCTAGCGCAGCAGATACGCAGTATTTT.

This chain links TRBV12-3 or TRBV12-4 with TRBJ2-4; D unclear. The V end was cut by 5 bases, the J end by 6 bases, with 11 bases between. The CDR3 has 13 residues. The CDR3 region is CASSPGSLNIQYF. Here the CDR3 DNA reads TGTGCCAGCAGTCCCGGGTCTCTAAACATTCAGTACTTC.

This rearrangement joins TRBV30 to TRBJ2-7; D perhaps matches TRBD1 (5 bases). Trimming took 1 base from V and 6 from J, leaving 10 bases between them. The CDR3 runs 12 residues. Germline V CDR1 and CDR2: GTSNPN, SVGIG (reference sequence). The CDR3 spells CAWSDQGAEQYF. The CDR3 nucleotides read TGTGCCTGGAGTGACCAGGGCGCCGAGCAGTACTTC.

The V and J genes are TRBV7-3 and TRBJ1-6, with D tentatively TRBD1 (5 bases). Germline CDR1 SGHTA, CDR2 FQGTGA. Trimming took off 5 bases at V and 10 bases at J, with 12 bases between the two ends. This CDR3 region has 13 residues. The chain's CDR3 is CASSKEWGSPLHF. CDR3 bases: TGTGCCAGCAGCAAGGAATGGGGGTCACCCCTCCACTTT.

The gene calls are TRBV11-1 and TRBJ1-2; 9 nucleotides match TRBD1. The CDR3 consists of 13 residues. The V gene end was trimmed by 6 bases and the J gene end by 8 bases; junction bases not matched to a gene: 7. Germline-derived CDR1 and CDR2 are SGHAT and FQDESV (reference sequence). The DNA for the CDR3 is TGTGCCAGCAGACTTGGGACAGGGCTAGGCTACACCTTC. Translated: CASRLGTGLGYTF.

The chain employs TRBV7-3 and TRBJ2-5, with no clear D. Germline loops: CDR1 SGHTA, CDR2 FQGTGA. The CDR3 runs 13 residues. Trimming took off 5 bases at V and 4 bases at J, with 11 bases between the two ends. As DNA, the CDR3 is TGTGCCAGCAGCCCGCAAATGGGAGAGACCCAGTACTTC. Translation gives CASSPQMGETQYF.

The chain uses TRBV18 and TRBJ2-4; 7 nucleotides agree with TRBD2. V lost 3 bases to trimming and J lost 1 base; unmatched junction nucleotides: 3. This CDR3 spans 15 amino acids. From germline, CDR1 is KGHSH and CDR2 LQKENI. The CDR3 region is CASSPMGGAKNIQYF. The CDR3 DNA reads as TGTGCCAGCTCACCTATGGGGGGGGCCAAAAACATTCAGTACTTC.

This chain uses TRBV30 with TRBJ1-5; unclear D gene. Germline lookup yields CDR1 GTSNPN and CDR2 SVGIG (reference sequence). The CDR3 consists of 14 residues. V gave up 0 bases and J gave up 5 bases, with 11 bases separating them. CDR3: CAWSVKGFDQPQHF. The CDR3 region has the DNA TGTGCCTGGAGTGTAAAGGGATTTGATCAGCCCCAGCATTTT. Full variable domain (remainder filled in from reference TRBV30 and TRBJ1-5): SQTIHQWPATLVQPVGSPLSLECTVEGTSNPNLYWYRQAAGRGLQLLFYSVGIGQISSEVPQNLSASRPQDRQFILSSKKLLLSDSGFYLCAWSVKGFDQPQHFGDGTRLSIL.

The chain combines TRBV7-9 with TRBJ1-6; a weak D match, TRBD1 (5 bases). The germline V gene has CDR1 SEHNR and CDR2 FQNEAQ (reference sequence). This CDR3 spans 13 amino acids. Trimming stripped 4 bases from V and 10 bases from J, with 11 bases between. The CDR3 loop is CASSSRQLSPLHF. CDR3 bases: TGTGCCAGCAGCTCTCGACAGTTATCACCCCTCCACTTT.

The chain links TRBV5-1 to TRBJ1-6; 8 positions match TRBD1. V shed 5 bases, J shed 2 bases, and the junction held 3 bases outside the gene matches. The germline V gene encodes CDR1 SGHRS and CDR2 YFSETQ. The CDR3 length is 15 residues. The CDR3, as DNA: TGCGCCAGCAGACAGACAGGGGCCTATAATTCACCCCTCCACTTT. Protein: CASRQTGAYNSPLHF.

This chain joins TRBV13 and TRBJ2-2; 10 bases map to TRBD2. The V gene's germline CDR1 is PRHDT and CDR2 FYEKMQ (reference sequence). The CDR3 runs 14 residues. V trimming: 6 bases; J trimming: 4 bases; junction bases outside the gene matches: 2. The CDR3 protein is CASSGLAVTGELFF. Here the CDR3 DNA reads TGTGCCAGCAGTGGACTAGCGGTCACCGGGGAGCTGTTTTTT.

This clone was detected only a few times. The V gene is TRBV12-3 or TRBV12-4, the J gene TRBJ1-4; D gene uncertain. This CDR3 is built from 12 residues. Deletions cut 0 bases from V and 5 bases from J, with 1 base between. The DNA for the CDR3 is TGTGCCAGCAGTTTAGCGAATGAAAAACTGTTTTTT. This codes for CASSLANEKLFF.

The rearrangement links TRBV9 to TRBJ1-3; D is undetermined. From germline, CDR1 is SGDLS and CDR2 YYNGEE. This CDR3 contains 16 residues. Trimming left V 0 bases short and J 0 bases short, with 10 bases between. CDR3 coding DNA: TGTGCCAGCAGCGTAGTGGCGTCGGGCTCTGGAAACACCATATATTTT. Translating gives CASSVVASGSGNTIYF.

The J gene is TRBJ1-2, the V gene TRBV28, with 9 bases aligning to TRBD1. This CDR3 has 15 residues. V lost 5 bases, J lost 4 bases, and 8 bases stayed unmatched. Germline loops: CDR1 MDHEN, CDR2 SYDVKM. The CDR3 region has the DNA TGTGCCAGCAGTCTTATCCCGACAGGGGGCTATGGCTACACCTTC. Translated: CASSLIPTGGYGYTF.

The chain joins TRBV18 to TRBJ1-5; TRBD1 is a possible D gene (6 bases). Germline CDR1 KGHSH, CDR2 LQKENI. The CDR3 spans 15 residues. Trimming shortened V by 6 bases and J by 1 base, and 13 bases separated the two germline ends. The CDR3 sequence: CASSSRGLSNQPQHF. For the CDR3, the DNA is TGTGCCAGCTCCTCTCGGGGGCTAAGCAATCAGCCCCAGCATTTT.

This chain links TRBV2 with TRBJ1-2; 8 bases are shared with TRBD1. The CDR3 is 13 residues long. The J segment lost 8 bases and the V segment lost 4 bases, leaving 6 bases of the junction unmatched. Germline loops: CDR1 SNHLY, CDR2 FYNNEI. DNA for the CDR3: TGTGCCAGCAGTGTGACAGGGGTTTGGGGCTACACCTTC. Translating gives CASSVTGVWGYTF.

The gene calls are TRBV3-1 (or the pseudogene TRBV3-2) and TRBJ2-2; a possible D gene is TRBD2 (5 bases). CDR1 is LGHDT and CDR2 is YNNKEL in the germline V gene (reference sequence). This CDR3 contains 16 residues. The V end lost 0 bases, the J end lost 3 bases, and 11 bases lay between the germline ends. CDR3 sequence reads: CASSQDFGRDTGELFF. CDR3 bases: TGTGCCAGCAGCCAAGATTTCGGGCGGGACACCGGGGAGCTGTTTTTT.